This entry concerns a single T cell receptor beta chain. Its specificity is unknown. Preparation of TRB cDNA libraries relied on 5' RACE carrying UMI labels. TCRdb re-analyzed the 5' RACE reads; it lists each CDR3 protein once, without DNA. The listing contains under 8,000 distinct CDR3 sequences. The source of the sample is a study of CXCR3-negative and CXCR3-positive naive CD8 T cells. Whole-study results and caveats: Naive cells positive for CXCR3 carried more hydrophobic TRB CDR3s than CXCR3-negative ones. Memory CD8+ cells showed much lower diversity, while both naive subsets displayed comparably high diversity.

The CDR3 length is 13 residues. Germline values: CDR1 LNHDA, CDR2 SQIVND (reference sequence). J is TRBJ2-7 and V is TRBV19. The sequencing sample was made of naive CXCR3- CD8+ T cells from blood. Regarding subset: CD45RO-CCR7+CD27+CD95- naive CD8+ T cells lacking CXCR3 (TNR3-). This receptor was identified in a human donor in good health. Some clones in this sample may be carry-over from other donors' samples. The CDR3 reads CASSRGEFHEQYF.